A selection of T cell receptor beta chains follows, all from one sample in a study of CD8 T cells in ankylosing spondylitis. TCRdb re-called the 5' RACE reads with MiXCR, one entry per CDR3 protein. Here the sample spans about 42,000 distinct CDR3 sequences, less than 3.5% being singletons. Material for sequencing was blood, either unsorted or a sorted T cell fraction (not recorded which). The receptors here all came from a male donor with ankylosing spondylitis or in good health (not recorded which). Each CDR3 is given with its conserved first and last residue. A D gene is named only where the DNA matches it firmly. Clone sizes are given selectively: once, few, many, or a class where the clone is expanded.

CASSVGDTGGTQYF TGTGCCAGCAGCGTAGGGGACACCGGGGGGACCCAGTACTTC TRBJ2-5 TRBV9 - many
CASSGLAGADTGELFF TGTGCCAGCAGCGGCCTCGCGGGGGCTGACACCGGGGAGCTGTTTTTT TRBJ2-2 TRBV9 - many
CASSLRMENTEAFF TGTGCCAGCAGCCTGAGAATGGAAAACACTGAAGCTTTCTTT TRBJ1-1 TRBV9 - many
CASSARDRGLNTEAFF TGTGCCAGCAGCGCCCGGGACAGGGGACTGAACACTGAAGCTTTCTTT TRBJ1-1 TRBV9 TRBD1 many
CASSLTGGAFGNTIYF TGTGCCAGCAGCTTAACAGGGGGCGCTTTTGGAAACACCATATATTTT TRBJ1-3 TRBV6-5 TRBD1 -
CASSNLAGVTDTQYF TGTGCCAGCAGCAATCTAGCGGGAGTGACAGATACGCAGTATTTT TRBJ2-3 TRBV9 TRBD2 -
CASSQGGTGFQPQHF TGTGCCAGCAGCCAGGGAGGGACAGGGTTCCAGCCCCAGCATTTT TRBJ1-5 TRBV9 TRBD1 few
CASSVTGGNTIYF TGTGCCAGCAGCGTGACTGGTGGAAACACCATATATTTT TRBJ1-3 TRBV9 - many
CASSTRLAGAYNEQFF TGTGCCAGCAGCACCCGACTAGCGGGAGCCTACAATGAGCAGTTCTTC TRBJ2-1 TRBV9 TRBD2 many
CASSVGGGSSTDTQYF TGTGCCAGCAGCGTAGGGGGGGGGTCGAGCACAGATACGCAGTATTTT TRBJ2-3 TRBV9 TRBD2 many
CASSVRDRSYEQYF TGTGCCAGCAGCGTCCGGGACAGGTCCTACGAGCAGTACTTC TRBJ2-7 TRBV9 TRBD1 many
CASSDPLTGEKLFF TGTGCCAGCAGCGATCCGTTAACCGGGGAAAAACTGTTTTTT TRBJ1-4 TRBV9 - many
CASSFHIKGQGAKNSRNTEAFF TGTGCCAGCAGCTTCCATATTAAGGGACAGGGGGCCAAAAATAGTAGGAACACTGAAGCTTTCTTT TRBJ1-1 TRBV3-2 - many
CASSVEASHETQYF TGTGCCAGCAGCGTAGAAGCGTCCCACGAGACCCAGTACTTC TRBJ2-5 TRBV9 - many
CASSPGLVHPDTQYF TGTGCCAGCAGCCCCGGACTAGTGCATCCAGATACGCAGTATTTT TRBJ2-3 TRBV9 TRBD2 once
CASSGSGISQETQYF TGTGCCAGCAGCGGTAGCGGAATCTCCCAAGAGACCCAGTACTTC TRBJ2-5 TRBV9 - many
CASSRLASFYETQYF TGTGCCAGCAGCCGACTAGCGTCGTTTTATGAGACCCAGTACTTC TRBJ2-5 TRBV9 TRBD2 many
CASSPQLGRAGYTF TGTGCCAGCAGCCCTCAGCTGGGCAGGGCTGGCTACACCTTC TRBJ1-2 TRBV9 - many
CASSVDRRQGYEKLFF TGTGCCAGCAGCGTAGATCGGAGACAGGGGTATGAAAAACTGTTTTTT TRBJ1-4 TRBV9 TRBD1 many
CASSVEGSLTGELFF TGTGCCAGCAGCGTAGAAGGAAGCCTAACCGGGGAGCTGTTTTTT TRBJ2-2 TRBV9 - many
CASSVEAGSFNEQFF TGTGCCAGCAGCGTAGAGGCGGGGTCGTTCAATGAGCAGTTCTTC TRBJ2-1 TRBV9 - many
CASSVGDRTFYNEQFF TGTGCCAGCAGCGTAGGTGACAGGACCTTCTACAATGAGCAGTTCTTC TRBJ2-1 TRBV9 - many